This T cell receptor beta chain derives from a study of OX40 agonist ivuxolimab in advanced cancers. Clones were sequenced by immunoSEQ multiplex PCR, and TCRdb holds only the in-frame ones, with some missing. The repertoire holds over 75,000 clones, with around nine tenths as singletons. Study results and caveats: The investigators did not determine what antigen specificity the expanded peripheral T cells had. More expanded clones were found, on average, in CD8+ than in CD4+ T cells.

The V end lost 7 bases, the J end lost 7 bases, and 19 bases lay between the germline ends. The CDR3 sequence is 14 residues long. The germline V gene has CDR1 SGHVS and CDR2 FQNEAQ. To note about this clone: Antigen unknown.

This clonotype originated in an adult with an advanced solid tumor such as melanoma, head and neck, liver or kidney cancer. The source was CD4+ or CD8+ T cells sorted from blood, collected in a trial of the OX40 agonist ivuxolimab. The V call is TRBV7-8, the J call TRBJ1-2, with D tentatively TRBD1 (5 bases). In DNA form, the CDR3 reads TGTGCCAGCACCCGGGGCAGGGAGTCCACTGGCTACACCTTC. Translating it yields CASTRGRESTGYTF. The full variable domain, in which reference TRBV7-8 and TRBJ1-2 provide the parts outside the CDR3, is GAGVSQSPRYKVAKRGQDVALRCDPISGHVSLFWYQQALGQGPEFLTYFQNEAQLDKSGLPSDRFFAERPEGSVSTLKIQRTQQEDSAVYLCASTRGRESTGYTFGSGTRLTVV.